This record covers a single T cell receptor beta chain. At one boundary the junction diverges from the germline segment, which might be a read error. This same CDR3 is encoded by further DNA sequences in the sample. This sample is part of a study of OX40 agonist ivuxolimab in advanced cancers. The V gene's germline CDR1 is SGHVS and CDR2 FNYEAQ. This CDR3 is 14 amino acids long. Repertoires were generated with immunoSEQ multiplex PCR, while TCRdb's copy carries only in-frame clones and drops some. The repertoire holds approximately 75,000 clones, roughly nine tenths seen once, with 0.3% to 0.4% in the top ten.

This chain joins TRBV7-6 and TRBJ1-5; D gene uncertain. Specimen: CD4+ or CD8+ T cells sorted from blood, collected in a trial of the OX40 agonist ivuxolimab. The receptor was derived from an adult with an advanced solid tumor such as melanoma, head and neck, liver or kidney cancer. The chain's CDR3 is CASSLGRYNQPQHF. The CDR3 DNA reads TGCGCCAGCAGCTTAGGGAGGTACAATCAGCCCCAGCATTTT.